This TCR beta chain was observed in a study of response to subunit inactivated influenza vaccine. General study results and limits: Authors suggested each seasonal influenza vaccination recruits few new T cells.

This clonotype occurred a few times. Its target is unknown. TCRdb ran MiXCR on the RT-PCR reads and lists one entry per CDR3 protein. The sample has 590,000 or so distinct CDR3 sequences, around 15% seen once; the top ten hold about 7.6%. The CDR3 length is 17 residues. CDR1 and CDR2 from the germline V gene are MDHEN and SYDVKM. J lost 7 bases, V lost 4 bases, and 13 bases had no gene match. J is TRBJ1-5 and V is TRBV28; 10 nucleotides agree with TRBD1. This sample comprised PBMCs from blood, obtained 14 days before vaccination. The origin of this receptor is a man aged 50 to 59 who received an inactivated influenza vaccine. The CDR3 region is CASSSFRDRGSGQPQHF. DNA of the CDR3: TGTGCCAGCAGTTCCTTCCGGGACAGGGGATCGGGGCAGCCCCAGCATTTT.